The 9 T cell receptor beta chains in this list originate from one sample, sequenced in a study of blood T cell repertoires in COVID-19. TCRdb keeps only in-frame clones here, not all; method: immunoSEQ multiplex PCR. The repertoire holds roughly 300,000 clones, with 83% as singletons. Sequenced material: peripheral blood. All receptors come from a woman aged 50 to 65 who had recovered from COVID-19.

The V call is TRBV5-4, the J call TRBJ2-1; 10 nucleotides align to TRBD2. J gave up 5 bases and V 4 bases, and 15 bases lay outside the gene matches. Germline V gives CDR1 SGHNT, CDR2 YYREEE (reference sequence). This CDR3 is 18 amino acids long. CDR3 DNA sequence: TGTGCCAGCAGCCAAAGTATATATAGGACTAGCGGCCACAATGAGCAGTTCTTC. Its translation is CASSQSIYRTSGHNEQFF. The whole variable domain, remainder taken from reference TRBV5-4 and TRBJ2-1, is ETGVTQSPTHLIKTRGQQVTLRCSSQSGHNTVSWYQQALGQGPQFIFQYYREEENGRGNFPPRFSGLQFPNYSSELNVNALELDDSALYLCASSQSIYRTSGHNEQFFGPGTRLTVL.

This clone was recorded only once. The CDR3 sequence: CASSQDATSSYNEQFF. CDR3 in DNA: TGCGCCAGCAGCCAAGATGCCACAAGCTCCTACAATGAGCAGTTCTTC. J is TRBJ2-1 and V is TRBV4-3, with D uncertain. Germline CDR1 LGHNA, CDR2 YSLEER. This CDR3 region has 16 residues. Trimming took 0 bases from V and 0 from J, leaving 9 bases between them.

Written as DNA, the CDR3 is TGTGCCAGTAGCCTGACTAGCGGGAGTGAGACCCAGTACTTC. Residues: CASSLTSGSETQYF. The genes are TRBV19 and TRBJ2-5, with 12 nucleotides matching TRBD2. The CDR3 has 14 residues. J lost 5 bases, V lost 6 bases, and 4 bases had no gene match. Looked up from germline, CDR1 is LNHDA and CDR2 is SQIVND (reference sequence).

CDR3 sequence (DNA): TGCGCCAGCAGCCAACAAGACAGGGGACAATCGACCCAGTACTTC. Translation: CASSQQDRGQSTQYF. The chain recombines TRBV5-1 with TRBJ2-5, with TRBD1 matching over 8 bases. V shed 4 bases and J 7 bases; nucleotides not matched to a gene: 12. Looked up from germline, CDR1 is SGHRS and CDR2 is YFSETQ. The CDR3 runs 15 residues. The variable domain in full, with the rest retrieved from reference TRBV5-1 and TRBJ2-5, is KAGVTQTPRYLIKTRGQQVTLSCSPISGHRSVSWYQQTPGQGLQFLFEYFSETQRNKGNFPGRFSGRQFSNSRSEMNVSTLELGDSALYLCASSQQDRGQSTQYFGPGTRLLVL.

The chain carries TRBV6-5 and TRBJ2-3, with 8 bases identical to TRBD1. CDR1 MNHEY and CDR2 SVGAGI come from the germline V gene. The V gene end was trimmed by 6 bases and the J gene end by 3 bases; junction bases not matched to a gene: 8. The CDR3 has 15 amino acids. CDR3 sequence (DNA): TGTGCCAGCAGATCCGGACAGGGTTGGACAGATACGCAGTATTTT. Translation gives CASRSGQGWTDTQYF.

This clone was counted only a few times. Here the CDR3 DNA reads TGTGCCAGCAGCCCGTTGACTAGCGGGGGGCCCGACACCGGGGAGCTGTTTTTT. This codes for CASSPLTSGGPDTGELFF. This rearrangement joins TRBV9 to TRBJ2-2; 13 positions match TRBD2. CDR3 length: 18 amino acids. The ends lost 4 bases at V and 3 bases at J; junction bases unmatched: 9. CDR1 and CDR2 (germline): SGDLS, YYNGEE.

The DNA of the CDR3 is TGTGCCAGTCACCCCAGGGGGCTAAGAGGCGAGCAGTACTTC. It is translated as CASHPRGLRGEQYF. The rearrangement links TRBV27 to TRBJ2-7; 8 nucleotides line up with TRBD1. Trimming at V came to 9 bases and at J to 6 bases, leaving 13 bases not matched to a gene. Germline V gene sequence: CDR1 MNHEY, CDR2 SMNVEV (reference sequence). The CDR3 is 14 amino acids.

This clone has more than one count but fewer than ten. The chain joins TRBV28 to TRBJ1-6; D gene ambiguous. The CDR3 contains 15 residues. Germline V gene data show CDR1 as MDHEN and CDR2 as SYDVKM. Trimming stripped 2 bases from V and 0 bases from J, with 5 bases between. CDR3 sequence reads: CASSLGSSYNSPLHF. As DNA, the CDR3 is TGTGCCAGCAGTTTAGGGAGCTCCTATAATTCACCCCTCCACTTT.

The chain joins TRBV2 to TRBJ2-3; the D gene is possibly TRBD1 (6 bases). The CDR3 length is 15 residues. The V end was cut by 2 bases, the J end by 0 bases, with 9 bases between. Germline loops: CDR1 SNHLY, CDR2 FYNNEI. In DNA form, the CDR3 reads TGTGCCAGCAGTGAAACGGGGACAAGCACAGATACGCAGTATTTT. Its translation: CASSETGTSTDTQYF.